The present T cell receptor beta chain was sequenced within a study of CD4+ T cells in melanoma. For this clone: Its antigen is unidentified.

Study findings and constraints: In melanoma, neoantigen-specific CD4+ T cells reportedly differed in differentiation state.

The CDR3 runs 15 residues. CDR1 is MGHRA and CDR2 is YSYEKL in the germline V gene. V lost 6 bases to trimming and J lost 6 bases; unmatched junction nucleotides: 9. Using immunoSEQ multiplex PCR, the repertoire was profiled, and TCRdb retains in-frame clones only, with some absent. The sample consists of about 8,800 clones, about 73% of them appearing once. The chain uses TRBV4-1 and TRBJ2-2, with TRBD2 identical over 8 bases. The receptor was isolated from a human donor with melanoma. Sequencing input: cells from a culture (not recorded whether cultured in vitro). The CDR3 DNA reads TGCGCCAGCAGACCCCCGGGTAGCGGGGCCGGGGAGCTGTTTTTT. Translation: CASRPPGSGAGELFF.